A selection of T cell receptor beta chains follows, all from one sample in a study of T cell repertoires in cytomegalovirus infection. TCRdb used MiXCR to reprocess the reads, holding one entry per CDR3 protein. Counted here are more than 500,000 distinct CDR3 sequences, approximately 15% occurring once; the ten biggest clones make up more than 20%. Sequencing used CD8+ T cells from PBMCs. The receptors were gathered from a human donor in good health (CMV status not recorded). Some clones in this sample may be carry-over from other donors' samples. The CDR3 runs from the conserved cysteine through the conserved F or W. D genes are given only for firm matches. Where a row states a size, it is once, few, many or the class of an expanded clone; other rows omit it.

d_call j_call cdr3_length clone_size v_call cdr3_aa cdr3_nt
- TRBJ2-6 13 - TRBV6-1 CASSPLLTNVLTF TGTGCCAGCAGTCCGTTGCTCACCAACGTCCTGACTTTC
- TRBJ2-5 14 many TRBV7-9 CASSFFDREETQYF TGTGCCAGCAGCTTCTTCGACAGAGAAGAGACCCAGTACTTC
- TRBJ2-7 14 many TRBV7-3 CASSLTPGAEEQYF TGTGCCAGCAGCTTAACACCGGGAGCTGAAGAGCAGTACTTC
- TRBJ2-5 15 few TRBV4-1 CASSQDGGPEETQYF TGCGCCAGCAGCCAAGATGGGGGCCCCGAAGAGACCCAGTACTTC
TRBD1 TRBJ1-5 15 - TRBV5-6 CASSSGTGGLQPQHF TGTGCCAGCAGCTCCGGGACAGGGGGCTTGCAGCCCCAGCATTTT
TRBD1 TRBJ1-1 14 - TRBV25-1 CASSVNRGQTEAFF TGTGCCAGCAGTGTTAACAGGGGGCAGACTGAAGCTTTCTTT
TRBD2 TRBJ2-7 15 few TRBV11-2 CASRPTSALSYEQYF TGTGCCAGCAGGCCGACTAGCGCGCTTTCATACGAGCAGTACTTC
- TRBJ2-5 14 - TRBV2 CASPGSEPPETQYF TGTGCCAGTCCAGGGTCGGAGCCCCCGGAGACCCAGTACTTC
- TRBJ2-7 13 - TRBV29-1 CSVLDSFSYEQYF TGCAGCGTCCTAGACAGTTTCTCCTACGAGCAGTACTTC
- TRBJ2-1 13 few TRBV27 CAVGGSPYNEQFF TGTGCCGTGGGAGGCAGCCCCTACAATGAGCAGTTCTTC